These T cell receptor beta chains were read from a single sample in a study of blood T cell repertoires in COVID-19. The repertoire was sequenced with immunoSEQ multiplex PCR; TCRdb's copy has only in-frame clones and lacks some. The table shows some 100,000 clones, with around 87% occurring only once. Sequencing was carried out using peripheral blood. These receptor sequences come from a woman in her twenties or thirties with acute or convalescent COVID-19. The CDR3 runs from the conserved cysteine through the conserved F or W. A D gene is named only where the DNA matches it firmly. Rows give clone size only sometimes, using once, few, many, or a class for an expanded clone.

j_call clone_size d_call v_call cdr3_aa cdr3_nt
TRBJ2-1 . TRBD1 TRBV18 CASSAAGTGNDGEQFF TGTGCCAGCTCAGCAGCCGGGACAGGGAACGATGGTGAGCAGTTCTTC
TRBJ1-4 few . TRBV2 CATAITRTNEKLFF TGTGCCACCGCGATCACTCGGACTAATGAAAAACTGTTTTTT
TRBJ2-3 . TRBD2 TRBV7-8 CASSLAAGGSGDTQYF TGTGCCAGCAGCTTAGCTGCGGGGGGTTCTGGGGATACGCAGTATTTT
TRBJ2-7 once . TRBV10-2 CASSRLTTGMGLAQYF TGCGCCAGCAGCCGACTCACGACAGGGATGGGACTTGCGCAGTACTTC
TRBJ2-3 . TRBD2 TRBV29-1 CSVEPGGKKDTQYF TGCAGCGTTGAGCCGGGAGGAAAAAAAGATACGCAGTATTTT
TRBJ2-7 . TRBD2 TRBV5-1 CASSPRLSGSSYEQYF TGCGCCAGCAGTCCAAGGCTCAGCGGGAGCTCCTACGAGCAGTACTTC
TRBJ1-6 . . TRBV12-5 CASGFPPRCRKRSSPLHF TGTGCTAGTGGTTTCCCGCCGCGGTGCCGAAAACGAAGTTCACCCCTCCACTTT
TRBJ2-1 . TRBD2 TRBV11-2 CASSSAIAGYNEQFF TGTGCCAGCAGCTCCGCCATAGCGGGGTACAATGAGCAGTTCTTC
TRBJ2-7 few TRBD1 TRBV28 CASSFTRDRVFLGEQYF TGTGCCAGCAGTTTTACGCGGGACAGGGTCTTCTTGGGGGAGCAGTACTTC
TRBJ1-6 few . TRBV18 CASSRGHSDNSPLHF TGTGCCAGCTCACGTGGACACTCCGATAATTCACCCCTCCACTTT
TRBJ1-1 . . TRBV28 CASSSGTPNTEAFF TGTGCCAGCAGTTCCGGGACTCCGAACACTGAAGCTTTCTTT
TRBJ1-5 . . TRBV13 CASSLGRGGGQPQHF TGTGCCAGCAGCTTAGGCCGGGGGGGAGGTCAGCCCCAGCATTTT
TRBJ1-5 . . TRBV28 CASSLVGGNQPQHF TGTGCCAGCAGCCTTGTGGGGGGGAATCAGCCCCAGCATTTT
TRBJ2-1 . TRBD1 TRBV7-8 CASSLEGTAYNEQFF TGTGCCAGCAGCTTAGAGGGGACAGCTTACAATGAGCAGTTCTTC
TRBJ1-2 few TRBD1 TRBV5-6 CASSSGTVNYGYTF TGTGCCAGCAGCTCCGGGACAGTTAACTATGGCTACACCTTC
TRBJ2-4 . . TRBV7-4 CASPCVSNIQYF TGTGCCAGCCCTTGTGTGAGTAACATTCAGTACTTC
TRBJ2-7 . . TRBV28 CASRSREYEQYF TGTGCCAGCAGATCCCGGGAGTACGAGCAGTACTTC
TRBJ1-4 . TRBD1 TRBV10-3 CAIRRTGGEKLFF TGTGCCATCAGGAGGACAGGGGGCGAGAAACTGTTTTTT
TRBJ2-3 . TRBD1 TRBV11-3 CASSPSWTGNADTQYF TGTGCCAGCAGCCCAAGTTGGACAGGGAACGCAGATACGCAGTATTTT
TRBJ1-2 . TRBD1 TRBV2 CASTLGTAYGYTF TGTGCCAGCACCCTCGGGACAGCATATGGCTACACCTTC
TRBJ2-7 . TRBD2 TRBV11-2 CASLTRLAGDYEQYF TGTGCCAGCCTTACTCGGCTAGCGGGGGATTACGAGCAGTACTTC
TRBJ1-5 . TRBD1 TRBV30 CAWSVRRSGGQTENSNQPQHF TGTGCCTGGAGTGTACGCCGCAGTGGGGGACAGACAGAAAATAGCAATCAGCCCCAGCATTTT
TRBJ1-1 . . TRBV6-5 CASRDTGLRTEAFF TGTGCCAGCAGAGATACAGGGTTGCGCACTGAAGCTTTCTTT
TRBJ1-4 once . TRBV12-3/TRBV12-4 CASGGGELFF TGTGCCAGCGGCGGCGGGGAACTGTTTTTT
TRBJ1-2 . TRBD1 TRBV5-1 CASSLVGQGERGYTF TGCGCCAGCAGCTTGGTAGGACAGGGGGAGCGAGGCTACACCTTC
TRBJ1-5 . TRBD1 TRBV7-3 CASSPQGDQPQHF TGTGCCAGCAGCCCTCAGGGGGATCAGCCCCAGCATTTT
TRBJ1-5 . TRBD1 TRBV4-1 CASSQGGGTGYQPQHF TGCGCCAGCAGCCAAGGAGGCGGGACAGGTTATCAGCCCCAGCATTTT
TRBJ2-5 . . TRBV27 CASRFGVLGQETQYF TGTGCCAGCAGGTTCGGGGTGTTGGGGCAAGAGACCCAGTACTTC
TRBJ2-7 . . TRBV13 CASSFGRGPSYEQYF TGTGCCAGCAGCTTTGGCAGGGGTCCCTCCTACGAGCAGTACTTC
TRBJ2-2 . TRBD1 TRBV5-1 CASSGTTGAGELFF TGCGCCAGCAGCGGTACAACAGGGGCCGGGGAGCTGTTTTTT
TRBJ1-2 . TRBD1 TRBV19 CASSPTGNYGYTF TGTGCCAGTAGCCCGACAGGGAACTATGGCTACACCTTC
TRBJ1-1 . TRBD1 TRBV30 CAWTLPTGGGTVTEAFF TGTGCCTGGACCCTACCCACAGGGGGTGGAACGGTCACTGAAGCTTTCTTT
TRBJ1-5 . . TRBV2 CASRKGIQDQPQHF TGTGCCAGCAGAAAGGGAATACAGGATCAGCCCCAGCATTTT
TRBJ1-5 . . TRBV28 CASSPGGGFSQPQHF TGTGCCAGCAGTCCCGGGGGGGGCTTCTCTCAGCCCCAGCATTTT
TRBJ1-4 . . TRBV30 CAWSGVRGSATNEKLFF TGTGCCTGGAGTGGAGTGAGGGGGAGTGCAACTAATGAAAAACTGTTTTTT
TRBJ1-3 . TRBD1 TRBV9 CASSAHRGAGNTIYF TGTGCCAGCAGCGCCCACAGGGGAGCTGGAAACACCATATATTTT
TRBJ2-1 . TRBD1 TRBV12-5 CASGLAPGQGNEQFF TGTGCTAGTGGTTTGGCCCCCGGACAGGGGAATGAGCAGTTCTTC
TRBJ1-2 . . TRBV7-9 CASSFDGGLNGYTF TGTGCCAGCAGCTTTGACGGGGGACTAAATGGCTACACCTTC
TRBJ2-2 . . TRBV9 CASSARPEGTGELFF TGTGCCAGCAGCGCCAGACCCGAGGGGACAGGGGAGCTGTTTTTT
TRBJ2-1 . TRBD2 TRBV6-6 CASSYSSSGAYNEQFF TGTGCCAGCAGTTACTCGAGCAGCGGGGCTTACAATGAGCAGTTCTTC
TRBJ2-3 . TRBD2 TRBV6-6 CASRAGGSSDTQYF TGTGCCAGCAGGGCGGGGGGTTCCTCAGATACGCAGTATTTT
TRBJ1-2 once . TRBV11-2 CASSLRAVAGTKYGYTF TGTGCCAGCAGCTTAAGGGCAGTCGCCGGGACAAAATACGGCTACACCTTC
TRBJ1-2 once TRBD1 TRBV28 CASSSSDRGVYGYTF TGTGCCAGCAGTTCCAGCGACAGGGGGGTCTATGGCTACACCTTC
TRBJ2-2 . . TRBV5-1 CASSFVQGYDTGELFF TGCGCCAGCAGCTTCGTTCAGGGTTATGACACCGGGGAGCTGTTTTTT
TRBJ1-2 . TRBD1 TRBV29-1 CSVSGQLDYGYTF TGCAGCGTGTCGGGACAGCTTGACTATGGCTACACCTTC
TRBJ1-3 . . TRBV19 CASSIDQGGNTIYF TGTGCCAGTAGTATAGATCAGGGAGGAAACACCATATATTTT
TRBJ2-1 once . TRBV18 CASSGRGSYNEQFF TGTGCCAGCTCGGGCAGGGGTTCCTACAATGAGCAGTTCTTC
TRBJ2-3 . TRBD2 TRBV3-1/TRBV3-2 CASSHSAGVEDTQYF TGTGCCAGCAGCCATTCAGCGGGGGTAGAAGATACGCAGTATTTT
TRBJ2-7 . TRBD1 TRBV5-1 CASSEGQGGYEQYF TGCGCCAGCAGCGAAGGACAGGGCGGTTACGAGCAGTACTTC